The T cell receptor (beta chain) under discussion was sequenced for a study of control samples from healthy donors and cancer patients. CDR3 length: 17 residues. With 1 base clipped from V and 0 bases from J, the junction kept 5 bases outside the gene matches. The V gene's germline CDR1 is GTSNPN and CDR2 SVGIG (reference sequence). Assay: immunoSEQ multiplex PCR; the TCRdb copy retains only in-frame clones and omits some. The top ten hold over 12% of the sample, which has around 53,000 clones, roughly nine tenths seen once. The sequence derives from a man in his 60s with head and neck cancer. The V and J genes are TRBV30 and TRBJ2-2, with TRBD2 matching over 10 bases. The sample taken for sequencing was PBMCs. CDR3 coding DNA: TGTGCCTGGAGTGATGGGACTAGCGTTCCGAACACCGGGGAGCTGTTTTTT. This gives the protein CAWSDGTSVPNTGELFF.